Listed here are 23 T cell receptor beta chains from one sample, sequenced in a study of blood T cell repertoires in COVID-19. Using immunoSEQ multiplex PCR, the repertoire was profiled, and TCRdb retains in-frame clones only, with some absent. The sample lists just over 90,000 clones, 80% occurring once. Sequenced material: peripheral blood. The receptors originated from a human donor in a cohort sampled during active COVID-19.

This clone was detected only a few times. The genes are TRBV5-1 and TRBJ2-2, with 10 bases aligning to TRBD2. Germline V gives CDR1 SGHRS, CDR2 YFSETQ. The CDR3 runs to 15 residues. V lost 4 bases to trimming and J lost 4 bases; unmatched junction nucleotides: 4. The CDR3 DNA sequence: TGCGCCAGCAGCCAGGGACTAGCGATCACCGGGGAGCTGTTTTTT. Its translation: CASSQGLAITGELFF.

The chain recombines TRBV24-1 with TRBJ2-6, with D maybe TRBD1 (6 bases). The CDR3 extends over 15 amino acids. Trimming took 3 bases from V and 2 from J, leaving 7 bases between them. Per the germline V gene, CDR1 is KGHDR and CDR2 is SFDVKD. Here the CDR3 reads CATSDQGPGANVLTF. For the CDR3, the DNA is TGTGCCACCAGTGATCAGGGGCCTGGGGCCAACGTCCTGACTTTC.

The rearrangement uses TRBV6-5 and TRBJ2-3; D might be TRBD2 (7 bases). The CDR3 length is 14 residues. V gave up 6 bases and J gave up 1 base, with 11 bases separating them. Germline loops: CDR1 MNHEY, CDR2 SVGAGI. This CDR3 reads CASRGGGRTDTQYF. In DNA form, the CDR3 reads TGTGCCAGCAGGGGCGGGGGCCGCACAGATACGCAGTATTTT.

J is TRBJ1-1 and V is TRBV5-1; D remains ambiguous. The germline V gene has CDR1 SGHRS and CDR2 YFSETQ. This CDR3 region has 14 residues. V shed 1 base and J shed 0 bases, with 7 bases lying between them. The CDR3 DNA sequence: TGCGCCAGCAGCTTGAACAGATTGAACACTGAAGCTTTCTTT. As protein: CASSLNRLNTEAFF.

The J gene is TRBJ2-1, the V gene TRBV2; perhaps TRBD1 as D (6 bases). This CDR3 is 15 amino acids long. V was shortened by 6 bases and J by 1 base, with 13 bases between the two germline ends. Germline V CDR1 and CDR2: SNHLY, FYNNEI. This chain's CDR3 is CASSQQGISYNEQFF. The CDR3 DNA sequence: TGTGCCAGCAGCCAACAGGGCATATCCTACAATGAGCAGTTCTTC.

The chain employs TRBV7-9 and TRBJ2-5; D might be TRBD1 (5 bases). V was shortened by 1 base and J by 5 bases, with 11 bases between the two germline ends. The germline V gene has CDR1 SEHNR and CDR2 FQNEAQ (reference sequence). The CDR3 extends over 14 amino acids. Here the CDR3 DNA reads TGTGCCAGCAGCTTAGGGGGCTGGGGTGAGACCCAGTACTTC. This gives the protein CASSLGGWGETQYF. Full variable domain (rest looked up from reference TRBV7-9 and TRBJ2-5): DTGVSQNPRHKITKRGQNVTFRCDPISEHNRLYWYRQTLGQGPEFLTYFQNEAQLEKSRLLSDRFSAERPKGSFSTLEIQRTEQGDSAMYLCASSLGGWGETQYFGPGTRLLVL.

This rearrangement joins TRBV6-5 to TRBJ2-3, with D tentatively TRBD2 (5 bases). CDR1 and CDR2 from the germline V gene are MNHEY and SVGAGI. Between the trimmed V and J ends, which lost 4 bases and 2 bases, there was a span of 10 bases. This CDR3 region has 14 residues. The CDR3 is CASSFSSDTDTQYF. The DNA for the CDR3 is TGTGCCAGCAGTTTCAGTAGCGACACAGATACGCAGTATTTT.

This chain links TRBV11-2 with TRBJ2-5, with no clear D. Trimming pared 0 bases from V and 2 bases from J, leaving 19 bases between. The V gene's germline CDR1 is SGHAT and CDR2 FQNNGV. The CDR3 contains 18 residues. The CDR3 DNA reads TGTGCCAGCAGCTTAGATTTTGCTCTCGGTCCGAGGCAAGAGACCCAGTACTTC. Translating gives CASSLDFALGPRQETQYF.

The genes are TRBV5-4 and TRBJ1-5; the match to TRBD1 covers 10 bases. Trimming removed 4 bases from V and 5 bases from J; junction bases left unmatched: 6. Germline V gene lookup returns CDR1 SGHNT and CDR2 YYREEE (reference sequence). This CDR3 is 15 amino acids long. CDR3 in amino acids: CASSITGTGDQPQHF. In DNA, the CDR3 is TGTGCCAGCAGCATAACCGGGACAGGGGATCAGCCCCAGCATTTT.

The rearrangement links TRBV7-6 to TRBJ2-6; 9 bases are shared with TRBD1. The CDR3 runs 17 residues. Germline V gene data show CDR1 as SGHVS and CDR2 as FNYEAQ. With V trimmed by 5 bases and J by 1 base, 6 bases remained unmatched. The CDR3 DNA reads TGTGCCAGCAGCCTATGGGGACAGGGTTCTGGGGCCAACGTCCTGACTTTC. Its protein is CASSLWGQGSGANVLTF.

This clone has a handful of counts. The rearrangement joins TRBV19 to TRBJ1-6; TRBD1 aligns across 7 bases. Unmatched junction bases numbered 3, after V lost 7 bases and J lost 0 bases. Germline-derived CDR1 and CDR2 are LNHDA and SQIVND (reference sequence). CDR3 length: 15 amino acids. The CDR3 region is CASNRGDSYNSPLHF. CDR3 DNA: TGTGCCAGTAACAGGGGTGACTCCTATAATTCACCCCTCCACTTT.

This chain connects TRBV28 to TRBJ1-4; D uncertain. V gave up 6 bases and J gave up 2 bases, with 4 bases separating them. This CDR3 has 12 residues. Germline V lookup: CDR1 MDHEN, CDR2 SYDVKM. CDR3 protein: CASSLTNEKLFF. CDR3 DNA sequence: TGTGCCAGCAGCCTCACTAATGAAAAACTGTTTTTT.

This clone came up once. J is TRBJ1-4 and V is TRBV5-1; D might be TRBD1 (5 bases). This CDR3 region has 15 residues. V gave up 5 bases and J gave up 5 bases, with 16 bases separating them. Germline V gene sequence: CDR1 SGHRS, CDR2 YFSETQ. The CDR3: CASRRSPTENEKLFF. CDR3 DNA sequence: TGCGCCAGCAGGCGGAGTCCGACAGAAAATGAAAAACTGTTTTTT.

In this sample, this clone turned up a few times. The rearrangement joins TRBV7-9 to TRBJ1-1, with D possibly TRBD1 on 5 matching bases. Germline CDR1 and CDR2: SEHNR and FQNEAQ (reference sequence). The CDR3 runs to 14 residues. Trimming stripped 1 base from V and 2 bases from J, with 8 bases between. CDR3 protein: CASSLEGINTEAFF. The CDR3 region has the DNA TGTGCCAGCAGCTTAGAGGGGATTAACACTGAAGCTTTCTTT.

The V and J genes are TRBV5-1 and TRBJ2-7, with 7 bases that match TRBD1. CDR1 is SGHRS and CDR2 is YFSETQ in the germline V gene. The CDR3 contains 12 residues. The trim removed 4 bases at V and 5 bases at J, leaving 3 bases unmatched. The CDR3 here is CASSKQGNEQYF. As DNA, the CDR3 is TGCGCCAGCAGCAAACAGGGGAACGAGCAGTACTTC.

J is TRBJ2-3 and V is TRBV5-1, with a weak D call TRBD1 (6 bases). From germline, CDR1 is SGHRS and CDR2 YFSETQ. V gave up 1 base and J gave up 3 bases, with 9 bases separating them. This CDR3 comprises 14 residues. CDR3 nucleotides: TGCGCCAGCAGCTTGCGGCAGGGGACAGATACGCAGTATTTT. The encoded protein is CASSLRQGTDTQYF.

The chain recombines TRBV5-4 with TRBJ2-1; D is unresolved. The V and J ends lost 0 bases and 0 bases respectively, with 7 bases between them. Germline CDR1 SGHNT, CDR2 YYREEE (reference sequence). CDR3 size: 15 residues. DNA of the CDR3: TGTGCCAGCAGCTTGGACAGCAGCTCCTACAATGAGCAGTTCTTC. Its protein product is CASSLDSSSYNEQFF.

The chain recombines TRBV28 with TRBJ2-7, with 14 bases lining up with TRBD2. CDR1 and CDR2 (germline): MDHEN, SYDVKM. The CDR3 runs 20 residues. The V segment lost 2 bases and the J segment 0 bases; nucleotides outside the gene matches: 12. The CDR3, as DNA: TGTGCCAGCAGTTTAGGGGGACTAGCGGGAGCCGGCGGTAGCTCCTACGAGCAGTACTTC. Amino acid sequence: CASSLGGLAGAGGSSYEQYF.

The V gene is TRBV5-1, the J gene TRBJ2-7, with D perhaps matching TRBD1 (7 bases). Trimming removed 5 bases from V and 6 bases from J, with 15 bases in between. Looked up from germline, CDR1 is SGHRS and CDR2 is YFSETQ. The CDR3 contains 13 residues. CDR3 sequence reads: CASRRDSSAEQYF. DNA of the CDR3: TGCGCCAGCAGGCGGGACAGCTCCGCCGAGCAGTACTTC.

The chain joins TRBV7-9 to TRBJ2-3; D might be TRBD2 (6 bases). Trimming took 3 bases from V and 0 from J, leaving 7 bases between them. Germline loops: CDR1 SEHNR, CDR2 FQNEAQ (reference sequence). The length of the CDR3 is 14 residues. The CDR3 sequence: CASSFGSSTDTQYF. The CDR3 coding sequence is TGTGCCAGCAGCTTCGGGAGCAGCACAGATACGCAGTATTTT.

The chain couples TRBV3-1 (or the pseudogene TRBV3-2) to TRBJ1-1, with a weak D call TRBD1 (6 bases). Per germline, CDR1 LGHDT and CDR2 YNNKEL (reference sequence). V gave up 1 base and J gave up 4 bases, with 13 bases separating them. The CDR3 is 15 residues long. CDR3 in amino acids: CASSQVVGGGTEAFF. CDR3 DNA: TGTGCCAGCAGCCAAGTAGTAGGGGGGGGCACTGAAGCTTTCTTT.

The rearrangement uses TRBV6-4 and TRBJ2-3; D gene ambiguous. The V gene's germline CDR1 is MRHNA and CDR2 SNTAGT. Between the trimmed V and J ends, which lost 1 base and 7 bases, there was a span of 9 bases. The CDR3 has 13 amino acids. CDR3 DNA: TGTGCCAGCAGTGACTGGGCCCGGAATACGCAGTATTTT. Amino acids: CASSDWARNTQYF.

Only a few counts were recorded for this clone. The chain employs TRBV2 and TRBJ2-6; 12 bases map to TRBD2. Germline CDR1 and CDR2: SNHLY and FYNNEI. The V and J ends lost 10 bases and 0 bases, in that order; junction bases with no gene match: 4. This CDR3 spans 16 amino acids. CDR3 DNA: TGTGCCATATCGGGACTAGCGGGCTCTGGGGCCAACGTCCTGACTTTC. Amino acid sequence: CAISGLAGSGANVLTF.